The table lists the clone carrying this T cell receptor beta chain with many counts. Germline assignment: CDR1 LGHDT and CDR2 YNNKEL (reference sequence). Losses at the gene ends were 3 bases for V and 4 bases for J; bases not matched to a gene: 5. CDR3 size: 14 residues. This record comes from a study of response to subunit inactivated influenza vaccine. TCRdb reprocessed the RT-PCR reads via MiXCR and lists one record per CDR3 protein. Here the sample spans approximately 530,000 distinct CDR3 sequences, about 7.6% being singletons. The sample in question was PBMCs from blood, obtained about 23 months after vaccination. The origin of this receptor is a man in his fifties or sixties who received an inactivated influenza vaccine. This chain links TRBV3-1 with TRBJ2-7; 8 bases line up with TRBD1. The CDR3 region is CASSHGQGKYEQYF. The CDR3 nucleotides read TGTGCCAGCAGCCACGGACAGGGAAAGTACGAGCAGTACTTC.